A single sample gave rise to the 14 T cell receptor beta chains below, sequenced in a study of PD-1 blockade in classical Hodgkin lymphoma. The time point denotes: cycle 4 day 1 (C4D1), after about 6 weeks of nivolumab. All patients experienced relapse after autologous stem cell transplantation, and brentuximab vedotin exposure was variable. Magnetic depletion of unwanted cells isolated CD4+ T cells from thawed PBMCs. TCRdb's copy holds only in-frame clones and misses some; the assay was immunoSEQ multiplex PCR. Seen here are 34,000 or so clones, around 90% observed once, and the top ten hold around 0.3%. The sample in question was CD4+ T cells from blood, obtained before the fourth cycle of nivolumab. The source of these receptors is a human donor with classical Hodgkin lymphoma.

The J gene is TRBJ1-1, the V gene TRBV6-5; D is unresolved. The CDR3 has 14 amino acids. Trimming removed 8 bases at V and 7 bases at J, with 20 bases between. Germline CDR1 is MNHEY and CDR2 is SVGAGI. The CDR3 loop is CASGRAASGNEAFF. CDR3 sequence (DNA): TGTGCCAGCGGTCGGGCTGCTAGTGGAAATGAAGCTTTCTTT.

This clone has more than one count but fewer than ten. The J gene is TRBJ1-1, the V gene TRBV25-1; the D is unclear. The CDR3 loop spans 13 amino acids. V was trimmed by 2 bases and J by 10 bases, leaving 14 bases between them. Germline-derived CDR1 and CDR2 are MGHDK and SYGVNS. The CDR3 DNA sequence: TGTGCCAGCAGTGAAGTTTCCCTCCGGGGAGCTTTCTTT. Translating gives CASSEVSLRGAFF. Combining the CDR3 with reference TRBV25-1 and TRBJ1-1 gives the whole variable domain EADIYQTPRYLVIGTGKKITLECSQTMGHDKMYWYQQDPGMELHLIHYSYGVNSTEKGDLSSESTVSRIRTEHFPLTLESARPSHTSQYLCASSEVSLRGAFFGQGTRLTVV.

The rearrangement joins TRBV6-6 to TRBJ2-2; D remains ambiguous. The CDR3 runs 13 residues. In germline, CDR1 is MNHNY, CDR2 SVGAGI (reference sequence). V lost 6 bases and J lost 4, with 9 bases in between. Here the CDR3 reads CASRDKTTGELFF. The CDR3 nucleotides are TGTGCCAGCAGAGACAAAACCACCGGGGAGCTGTTTTTT.

This clone came up once. J is TRBJ1-2 and V is TRBV9, with a tentative D call TRBD1 (5 bases). Trimming took off 6 bases at V and 2 bases at J, with 17 bases between the two ends. Per the germline V gene, CDR1 is SGDLS and CDR2 is YYNGEE. The CDR3 has 15 residues. Written as DNA, the CDR3 is TGTGCCAGCAACCCAGATGGGGCCCTCAACTATGGCTACACCTTC. This encodes CASNPDGALNYGYTF.

The chain links TRBV19 to TRBJ2-7; D might be TRBD2 (7 bases). The CDR3 is made up of 14 amino acids. Germline lookup yields CDR1 LNHDA and CDR2 SQIVND (reference sequence). The V and J ends lost 2 bases and 4 bases respectively, with 12 bases between them. The CDR3 loop reads CASSIRGAEYEQYF. Here the CDR3 DNA reads TGTGCCAGTAGTATACGGGGGGCCGAGTACGAGCAGTACTTC.

The chain uses TRBV7-9 and TRBJ2-7, with 10 positions matching TRBD1. The CDR3 length is 15 residues. V lost 5 bases and J lost 5; bases outside the gene matches: 9. Looked up from germline, CDR1 is SEHNR and CDR2 is FQNEAQ (reference sequence). The CDR3 DNA follows: TGTGCCAGCAGCAACTCGGGACAGGGGAGGAACGAGCAGTACTTC. Translated, it gives CASSNSGQGRNEQYF.

This chain joins TRBV19 and TRBJ2-7; D is perhaps TRBD1 (5 bases). The CDR3 is made up of 14 amino acids. Germline V gene data show CDR1 as LNHDA and CDR2 as SQIVND (reference sequence). V was clipped by 7 bases and J by 9 bases, with 22 bases between them. The CDR3 nucleotides are TGTGCCAGTACCCCAGACAGCCGGGTCGATGGGCAGTACTTC. Its protein is CASTPDSRVDGQYF.

The chain couples TRBV6-5 to TRBJ2-1; possible D gene TRBD1, 5 bases. The germline V gene has CDR1 MNHEY and CDR2 SVGAGI. The ends were cut back, 6 bases at V and 9 bases at J, with 12 bases in the middle. CDR3 length: 12 residues. This CDR3 is CASSLGVGEQFF. The CDR3 DNA is TGTGCCAGCAGCCTAGGGGTGGGTGAGCAGTTCTTC.

V and J are TRBV6-6 and TRBJ1-1; the D gene is possibly TRBD1 (6 bases). With 5 bases removed from V and 12 bases from J, the gap between germline ends came to 28 bases. The V gene's germline CDR1 is MNHNY and CDR2 SVGAGI (reference sequence). The CDR3 length is 16 residues. CDR3 DNA: TGTGCCAGCAGTCCAAGACCTCAGGGGTTTATTGCTTATACTTTCTTT. This encodes CASSPRPQGFIAYTFF.

This chain uses TRBV14 with TRBJ1-1; 7 bases agree with TRBD1. V dropped 0 bases and J dropped 0; count of bases not matched to a gene: 7. CDR3 size: 17 residues. CDR1 SGHDN and CDR2 FVKESK come from the germline V gene. CDR3 in amino acids: CASSQDWHRGMNTEAFF. As DNA, the CDR3 is TGTGCCAGCAGCCAAGATTGGCACAGGGGTATGAACACTGAAGCTTTCTTT.

The rearrangement joins TRBV9 to TRBJ2-3; D not certain. There are 13 residues in the CDR3. Germline V gene lookup returns CDR1 SGDLS and CDR2 YYNGEE. V lost 0 bases to trimming and J lost 9 bases, with 11 bases between them. CDR3 region: CASSVGGSLTQYF. The CDR3 DNA is TGTGCCAGCAGCGTAGGTGGCTCCCTAACGCAGTATTTT.

The V and J genes are TRBV19 and TRBJ1-3; 7 bases agree with TRBD1. Germline assignment: CDR1 LNHDA and CDR2 SQIVND (reference sequence). The ends lost 1 base at V and 0 bases at J; junction bases unmatched: 15. This CDR3 region has 20 residues. CDR3 coding DNA: TGTGCCAGTAGTATAGTCCCCTTAAGTCCGACAGGGCTCTCTGGAAACACCATATATTTT. Encoded protein: CASSIVPLSPTGLSGNTIYF.

The chain combines TRBV10-3 with TRBJ2-5, with D possibly being TRBD1 (5 bases). Trimming took off 5 bases at V and 3 bases at J, with 10 bases between the two ends. This CDR3 region has 13 residues. Germline lookup yields CDR1 ENHRY and CDR2 SYGVKD. CDR3 DNA: TGTGCCATCAGTCGGGCCAGGGAAGAGACCCAGTACTTC. It is translated as CAISRAREETQYF.

The chain has TRBV5-8 and TRBJ2-7; tentative D call: TRBD2 (6 bases). The CDR3 contains 13 residues. Trimming removed 5 bases from V and 4 bases from J, with 13 bases in between. CDR1 and CDR2 from the germline V gene are SGHTS and YDEGEE. The CDR3 DNA reads TGTGCCAGCAGGAAATTCGGGGGTTACGAGCAGTACTTC. Residues: CASRKFGGYEQYF.